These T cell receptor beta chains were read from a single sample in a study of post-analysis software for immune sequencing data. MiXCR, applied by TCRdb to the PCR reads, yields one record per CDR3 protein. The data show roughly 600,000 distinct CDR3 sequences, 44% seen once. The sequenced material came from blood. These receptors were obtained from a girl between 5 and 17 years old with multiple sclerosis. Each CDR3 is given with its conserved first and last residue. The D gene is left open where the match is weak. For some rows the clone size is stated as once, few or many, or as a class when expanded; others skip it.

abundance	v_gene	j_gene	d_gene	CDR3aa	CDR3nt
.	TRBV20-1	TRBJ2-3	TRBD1	CSAIGQVGTDTQYF	TGCAGTGCCATCGGACAGGTGGGAACAGATACGCAGTATTTT
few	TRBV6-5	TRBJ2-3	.	CASSSDYRTDTQYF	TGTGCCAGCAGTTCTGACTACCGCACAGATACGCAGTATTTT
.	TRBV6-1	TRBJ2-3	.	CAGRSDPDTRYF	TGTGCCGGCAGGTCAGACCCAGATACGCGGTATTTT
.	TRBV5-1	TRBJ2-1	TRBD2	CASSLTSGSLHEQFF	TGCGCCAGCAGCTTGACTAGCGGGAGTCTCCATGAGCAGTTCTTC
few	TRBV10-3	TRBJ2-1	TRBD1	CAIRKGQGSQNEQFF	TGTGCCATCAGGAAGGGACAGGGGTCGCAAAATGAGCAGTTCTTC
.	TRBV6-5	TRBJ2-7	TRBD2	CASSTPGLAPIEQYF	TGTGCCAGCAGTACCCCGGGACTAGCACCCATCGAGCAGTACTTC
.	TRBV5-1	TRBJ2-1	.	CASSLAGTTAFYNEQFF	TGCGCCAGCAGCTTGGCGGGCACTACGGCATTCTACAATGAGCAGTTCTTC
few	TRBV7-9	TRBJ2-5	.	CASSWTEIQETQYF	TGTGCCAGCAGCTGGACAGAAATCCAAGAGACCCAGTACTTC
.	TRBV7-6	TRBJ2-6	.	CASTPGVRANVLTF	TGTGCCAGCACCCCAGGGGTCAGGGCCAACGTCCTGACTTTC
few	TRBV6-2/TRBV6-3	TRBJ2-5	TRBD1	CASSGQGARETQYF	TGTGCCAGCTCCGGACAGGGGGCGCGGGAGACCCAGTACTTC
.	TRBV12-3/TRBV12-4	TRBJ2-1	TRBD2	CASSPRLAGTNEQFF	TGTGCCAGCAGTCCTAGACTAGCGGGGACTAATGAGCAGTTCTTC
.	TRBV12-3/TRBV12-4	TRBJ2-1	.	CASSYLASEDEQFF	TGTGCCAGCAGTTACTTGGCTAGCGAAGATGAGCAGTTCTTC
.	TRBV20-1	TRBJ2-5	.	CSANAERKETQYF	TGCAGTGCTAATGCGGAGAGGAAAGAGACCCAGTACTTC
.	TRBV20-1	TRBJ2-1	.	CSAQPIGSQEQFF	TGCAGTGCGCAACCCATAGGCAGCCAGGAGCAGTTCTTC
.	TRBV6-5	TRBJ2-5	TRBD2	CASSYRGGPQETQYF	TGTGCCAGCAGTTACCGGGGGGGGCCCCAAGAGACCCAGTACTTC
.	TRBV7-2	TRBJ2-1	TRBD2	CASSPSGGGEQFF	TGTGCCAGCAGCCCTAGCGGGGGGGGTGAGCAGTTCTTC
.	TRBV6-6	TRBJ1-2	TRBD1	CASSYSGQGVGGYTF	TGTGCCAGCAGTTACTCTGGACAGGGGGTTGGTGGCTACACCTTC
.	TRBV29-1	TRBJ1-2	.	CSVEDGTGLYGYTF	TGCAGCGTTGAAGACGGAACAGGGCTCTATGGCTACACCTTC
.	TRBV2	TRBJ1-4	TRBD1	CASSEGRGVKRNEKLFF	TGTGCCAGCAGTGAGGGCAGGGGGGTGAAAAGAAATGAAAAACTGTTTTTT
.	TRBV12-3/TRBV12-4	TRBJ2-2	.	CASSPALANTGELFF	TGTGCCAGCAGTCCAGCCTTAGCGAACACCGGGGAGCTGTTTTTT
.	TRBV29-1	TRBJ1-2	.	CSGDQGYGYTF	TGCAGCGGGGACCAGGGTTATGGCTACACCTTC
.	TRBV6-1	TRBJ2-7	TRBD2	CASSEWEGYEQYF	TGTGCCAGCAGTGAATGGGAGGGCTACGAGCAGTACTTC
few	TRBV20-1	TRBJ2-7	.	CSASGAGRLGEQYF	TGCAGTGCTAGTGGTGCGGGGCGGTTGGGCGAGCAGTACTTC
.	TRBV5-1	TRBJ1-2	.	CASTGALRRGYTF	TGCGCCAGCACGGGGGCCCTGAGACGTGGCTACACCTTC
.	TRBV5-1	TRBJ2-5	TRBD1	CASSLSPGGYQETQYF	TGCGCCAGCAGCCTTAGTCCAGGGGGCTACCAAGAGACCCAGTACTTC
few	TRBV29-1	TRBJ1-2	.	CSVARESNYGYTF	TGCAGCGTTGCCAGGGAGAGTAACTATGGCTACACCTTC
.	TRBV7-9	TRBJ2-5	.	CASSLFERAQETQYF	TGTGCCAGCAGCTTATTTGAGAGGGCCCAAGAGACCCAGTACTTC
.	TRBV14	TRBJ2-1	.	CASSQLRGPGGNEQFF	TGTGCCAGCAGCCAACTGAGGGGGCCCGGGGGGAATGAGCAGTTCTTC
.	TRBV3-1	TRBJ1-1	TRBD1	CASSQQSGGSEAFF	TGTGCCAGCAGCCAACAATCAGGGGGGTCTGAAGCTTTCTTT
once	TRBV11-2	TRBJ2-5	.	CASSLTGTRETQYF	TGTGCCAGCAGCTTAACAGGAACACGAGAGACCCAGTACTTC
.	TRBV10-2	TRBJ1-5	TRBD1	CASSVRDRESSNQPQHF	TGCGCCAGCAGCGTCCGGGACAGGGAGAGCAGCAATCAGCCCCAGCATTTT
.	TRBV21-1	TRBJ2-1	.	CASSNYGLAGGPGNEQFF	TGTGCCAGCAGCAATTATGGGCTAGCGGGGGGGCCCGGGAATGAGCAGTTCTTC
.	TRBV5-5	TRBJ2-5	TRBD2	CASGTTPNRGLAEIQETQYF	TGTGCCAGCGGAACCACTCCAAACCGGGGACTAGCGGAGATCCAAGAGACCCAGTACTTC
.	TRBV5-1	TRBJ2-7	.	CASSLVRPWYEQYF	TGCGCCAGCAGCTTGGTTAGGCCCTGGTACGAGCAGTACTTC
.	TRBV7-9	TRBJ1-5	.	CASSENAGAQHF	TGTGCCAGCAGCGAAAACGCGGGAGCCCAGCATTTT
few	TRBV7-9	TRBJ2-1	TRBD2	CASNQGLAGDNEQFF	TGTGCCAGCAATCAGGGACTAGCGGGAGACAATGAGCAGTTCTTC
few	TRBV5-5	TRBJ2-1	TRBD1	CASSLGQANEQFF	TGCGCCAGCAGCTTGGGACAGGCCAATGAGCAGTTCTTC
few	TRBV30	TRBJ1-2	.	CASGRVLPGYTF	TGTGCCTCAGGAAGGGTCCTACCTGGCTACACCTTC
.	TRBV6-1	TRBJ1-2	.	CASSEKGYGYTF	TGTGCCAGCAGTGAAAAGGGGTATGGCTACACCTTC
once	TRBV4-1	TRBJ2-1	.	CASSPKNRGFCNEQFF	TGCGCCAGCAGCCCCAAGAATCGGGGATTCTGCAATGAGCAGTTCTTC
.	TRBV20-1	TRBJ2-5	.	CSAGSWGETQYF	TGCAGTGCTGGGTCGTGGGGGGAGACCCAGTACTTC
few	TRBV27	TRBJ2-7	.	CASSLIPGSHEQYF	TGTGCCAGCAGTTTAATTCCGGGGAGCCACGAGCAGTACTTC
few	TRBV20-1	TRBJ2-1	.	CSAREQGIRYNEQFF	TGCAGTGCTAGAGAACAGGGTATCCGCTACAATGAGCAGTTCTTC
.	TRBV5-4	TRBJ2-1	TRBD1	CASSQFTGQYNEQFF	TGTGCCAGCAGCCAATTTACGGGACAGTACAATGAGCAGTTCTTC
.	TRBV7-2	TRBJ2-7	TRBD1	CASSFDRDRTYEQYF	TGTGCCAGCAGCTTTGACAGGGACAGGACCTACGAGCAGTACTTC
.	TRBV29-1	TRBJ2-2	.	CSVQGGTGELFF	TGCAGCGTTCAAGGGGGCACCGGGGAGCTGTTTTTT
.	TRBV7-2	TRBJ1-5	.	CASSYREAGQPQHF	TGTGCCAGCAGCTATCGGGAAGCGGGTCAGCCCCAGCATTTT
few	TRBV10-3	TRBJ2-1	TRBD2	CAITPAGATNEQFF	TGTGCCATCACTCCAGCGGGAGCGACCAATGAGCAGTTCTTC
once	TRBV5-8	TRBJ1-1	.	CASSLEEVNTEAFF	TGTGCCAGCAGCTTGGAGGAGGTGAACACTGAAGCTTTCTTT